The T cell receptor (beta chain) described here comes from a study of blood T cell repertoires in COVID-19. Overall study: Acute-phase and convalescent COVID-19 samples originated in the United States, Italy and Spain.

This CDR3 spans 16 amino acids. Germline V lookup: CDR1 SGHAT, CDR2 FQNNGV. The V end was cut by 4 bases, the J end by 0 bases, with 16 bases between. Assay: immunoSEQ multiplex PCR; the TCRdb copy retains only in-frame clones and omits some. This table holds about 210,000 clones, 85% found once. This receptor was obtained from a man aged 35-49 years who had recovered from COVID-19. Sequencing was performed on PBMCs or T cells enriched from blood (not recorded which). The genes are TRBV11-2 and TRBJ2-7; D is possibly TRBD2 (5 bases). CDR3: CASSSLGWESSYEQYF. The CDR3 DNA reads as TGTGCCAGCAGCTCACTAGGGTGGGAGAGCTCCTACGAGCAGTACTTC.